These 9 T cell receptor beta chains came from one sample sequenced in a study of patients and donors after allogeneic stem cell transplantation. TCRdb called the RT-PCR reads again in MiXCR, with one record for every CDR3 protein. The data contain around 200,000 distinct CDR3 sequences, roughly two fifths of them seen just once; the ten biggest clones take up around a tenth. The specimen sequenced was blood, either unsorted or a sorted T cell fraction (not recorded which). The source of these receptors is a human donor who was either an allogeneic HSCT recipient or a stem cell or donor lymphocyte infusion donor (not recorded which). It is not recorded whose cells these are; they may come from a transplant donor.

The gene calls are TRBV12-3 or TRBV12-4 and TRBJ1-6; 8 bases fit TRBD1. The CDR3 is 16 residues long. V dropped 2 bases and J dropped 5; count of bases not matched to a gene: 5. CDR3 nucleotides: TGTGCCAGCAGTTTACTCGGGACAGGTCATAATTCACCCCTCCACTTT. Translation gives CASSLLGTGHNSPLHF.

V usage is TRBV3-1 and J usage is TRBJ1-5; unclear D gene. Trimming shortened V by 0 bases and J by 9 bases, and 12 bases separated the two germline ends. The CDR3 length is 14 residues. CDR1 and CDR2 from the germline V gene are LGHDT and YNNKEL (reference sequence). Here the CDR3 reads CASSQDTGSRPQHF. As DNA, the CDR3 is TGTGCCAGCAGCCAAGATACGGGGTCGCGGCCCCAGCATTTT.

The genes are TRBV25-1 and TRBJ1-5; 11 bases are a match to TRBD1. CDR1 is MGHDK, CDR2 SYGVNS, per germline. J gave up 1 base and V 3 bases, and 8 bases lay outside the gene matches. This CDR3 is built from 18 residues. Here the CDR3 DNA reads TGTGCCAGCAGTGACCGGACAGGGGGCGCAGAGAGCAATCAGCCCCAGCATTTT. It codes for CASSDRTGGAESNQPQHF.

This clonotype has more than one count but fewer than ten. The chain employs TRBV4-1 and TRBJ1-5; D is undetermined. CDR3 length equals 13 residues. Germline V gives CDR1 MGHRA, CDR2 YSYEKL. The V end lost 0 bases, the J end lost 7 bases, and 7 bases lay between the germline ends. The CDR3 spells CASSQDIRQPQHF. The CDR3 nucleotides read TGCGCCAGCAGCCAAGATATACGGCAGCCCCAGCATTTT.

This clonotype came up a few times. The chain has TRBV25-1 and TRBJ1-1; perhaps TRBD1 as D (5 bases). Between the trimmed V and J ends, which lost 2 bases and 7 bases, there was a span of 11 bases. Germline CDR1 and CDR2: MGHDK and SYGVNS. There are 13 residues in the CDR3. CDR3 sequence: CASSEAGRFEAFF. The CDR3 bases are TGTGCCAGCAGTGAAGCGGGACGTTTTGAAGCTTTCTTT. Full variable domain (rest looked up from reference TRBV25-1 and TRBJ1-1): EADIYQTPRYLVIGTGKKITLECSQTMGHDKMYWYQQDPGMELHLIHYSYGVNSTEKGDLSSESTVSRIRTEHFPLTLESARPSHTSQYLCASSEAGRFEAFFGQGTRLTVV.

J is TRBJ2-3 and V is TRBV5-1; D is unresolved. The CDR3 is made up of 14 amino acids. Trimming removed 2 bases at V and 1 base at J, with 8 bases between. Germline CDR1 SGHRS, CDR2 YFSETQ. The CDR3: CASSLLRRTDTQYF. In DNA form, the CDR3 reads TGCGCCAGCAGCTTATTGCGACGCACAGATACGCAGTATTTT.

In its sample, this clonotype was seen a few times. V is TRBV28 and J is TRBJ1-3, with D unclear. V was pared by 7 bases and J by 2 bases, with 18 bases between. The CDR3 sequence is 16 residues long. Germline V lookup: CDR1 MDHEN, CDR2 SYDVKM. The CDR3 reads CASTQQPGSPGNTIYF. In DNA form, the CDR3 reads TGTGCCAGCACCCAACAACCCGGGAGTCCTGGAAACACCATATATTTT. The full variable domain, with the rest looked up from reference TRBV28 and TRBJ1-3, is DVKVTQSSRYLVKRTGEKVFLECVQDMDHENMFWYRQDPGLGLRLIYFSYDVKMKEKGDIPEGYSVSREKKERFSLILESASTNQTSMYLCASTQQPGSPGNTIYFGEGSWLTVV.

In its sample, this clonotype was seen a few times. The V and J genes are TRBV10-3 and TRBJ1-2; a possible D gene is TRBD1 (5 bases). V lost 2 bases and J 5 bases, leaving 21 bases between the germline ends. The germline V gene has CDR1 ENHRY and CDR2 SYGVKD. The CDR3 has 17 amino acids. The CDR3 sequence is CAISEEPRVRPTYGYTF. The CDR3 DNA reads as TGTGCCATCAGTGAGGAACCCAGGGTACGCCCCACATATGGCTACACCTTC.

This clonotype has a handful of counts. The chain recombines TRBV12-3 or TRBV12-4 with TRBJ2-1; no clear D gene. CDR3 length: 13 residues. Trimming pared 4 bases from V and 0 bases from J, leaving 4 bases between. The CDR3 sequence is CASSSSSYNEQFF. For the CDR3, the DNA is TGTGCCAGCAGTTCAAGCTCCTACAATGAGCAGTTCTTC.